These T cell receptor beta chains were read from a single sample in a study of T-cell memory formation after mild COVID-19. TCRdb re-analysed the 5' RACE reads in MiXCR, keeping a single row per CDR3 protein. Among approximately 580,000 distinct CDR3 sequences listed, roughly 21% were seen once. The sequencing sample was made of PBMCs or a T cell subset sorted from them (not recorded which). Every receptor here comes from an adult woman who had mild COVID-19 (a few samples of this study predate the infection). Cell type and time point are not known. CDR3s include the opening cysteine and the closing phenylalanine or tryptophan. The D gene is left open where the match is weak. Size values are once, few and many counts, or a class for expanded clones, and some rows have none.

abundance,d_gene,v_gene,j_gene,CDR3nt,CDR3aa
.,.,TRBV27,TRBJ2-7,TGTGCCAGCAGTTTTCGGGGTAGCGATTACGAGCAGTACTTC,CASSFRGSDYEQYF
.,.,TRBV2,TRBJ2-7,TGTGCCAGCAGAGGGGACGTACCCTACGAGCAGTACTTC,CASRGDVPYEQYF
.,TRBD2,TRBV4-2,TRBJ2-3,TGTGCCAGCAGCCAAGAATCAGGACTAGCGGGAGGCGTTGGCACAGATACGCAGTATTTT,CASSQESGLAGGVGTDTQYF
few,TRBD1,TRBV15,TRBJ2-7,TGTGCCACCAGCAGAATGGGACAGGGAGGAGACGAGCAGTACTTC,CATSRMGQGGDEQYF
few,TRBD2,TRBV2,TRBJ2-5,TGTGCCAGCAGTGATGACCTAGCGGGAACGAGATGGGAGACCCAGTACTTC,CASSDDLAGTRWETQYF
few,TRBD1,TRBV12-3/TRBV12-4,TRBJ1-1,TGTGCCAGCAGTTTACCGACAGGGGTCGAAGAAGCTTTCTTT,CASSLPTGVEEAFF
.,TRBD1,TRBV7-9,TRBJ2-3,TGTGCCAGCAGCTTAGTGACAGGGGGCAAGGATACGCAGTATTTT,CASSLVTGGKDTQYF
.,.,TRBV7-2,TRBJ2-4,TGTGCCAGCAGCTTAGTCCCAGGAGGGGGGGCCAAAAACATTCAGTACTTC,CASSLVPGGGAKNIQYF
few,.,TRBV2,TRBJ2-7,TGTGCCAGCAGTGACTACGAGCAGTACTTC,CASSDYEQYF
many,.,TRBV5-1,TRBJ2-2,TGCGCCAGCAGCTTCGAGTTGACAGAATACACCGGGGAGCTGTTTTTT,CASSFELTEYTGELFF
few,.,TRBV5-1,TRBJ1-1,TGCGCCAGCAGCTTGGCCGGCAGAGGAGGGGGCACTGAAGCTTTCTTT,CASSLAGRGGGTEAFF
few,.,TRBV7-8,TRBJ1-5,TGTGCCAGCAGCTCTTCCACAGCCGGCGGGTCGCCCCAGCATTTT,CASSSSTAGGSPQHF
few,.,TRBV24-1,TRBJ2-3,TGTGCCACCAGTGATCGACCAACAGATACGCAGTATTTT,CATSDRPTDTQYF
once,.,TRBV12-3/TRBV12-4,TRBJ1-1,TGTGCCGTCGGGGCCTTTGAGGGGACTGAAGCTTTCTTT,CAVGAFEGTEAFF
.,.,TRBV7-9,TRBJ2-5,TGTGCCAGCAGCTCCACAGGGAGGGAAAAGACCCAGTACTTC,CASSSTGREKTQYF
.,.,TRBV11-2,TRBJ2-6,TGTGCCAGCAGCTTAGCAGTCAGCTCTGGGGCCAACGTCCTGACTTTC,CASSLAVSSGANVLTF
.,TRBD1,TRBV2,TRBJ2-7,TGTGCCAGCACGGGACAGGGGGCGAGGAGCTCCTACGAGCAGTACTTC,CASTGQGARSSYEQYF
.,.,TRBV20-1,TRBJ1-1,TGCAGTGCTAGTAGGGAACCGAACACTGAAGCTTTCTTT,CSASREPNTEAFF
.,TRBD1,TRBV7-9,TRBJ2-7,TGTGCCAGCAGCTTGCAGACAGGGCGCTACGAGCAGTACTTC,CASSLQTGRYEQYF
.,.,TRBV7-3,TRBJ2-3,TGTGCCAGCAGCAGGGCGGGCCTCACAGATACGCAGTATTTT,CASSRAGLTDTQYF